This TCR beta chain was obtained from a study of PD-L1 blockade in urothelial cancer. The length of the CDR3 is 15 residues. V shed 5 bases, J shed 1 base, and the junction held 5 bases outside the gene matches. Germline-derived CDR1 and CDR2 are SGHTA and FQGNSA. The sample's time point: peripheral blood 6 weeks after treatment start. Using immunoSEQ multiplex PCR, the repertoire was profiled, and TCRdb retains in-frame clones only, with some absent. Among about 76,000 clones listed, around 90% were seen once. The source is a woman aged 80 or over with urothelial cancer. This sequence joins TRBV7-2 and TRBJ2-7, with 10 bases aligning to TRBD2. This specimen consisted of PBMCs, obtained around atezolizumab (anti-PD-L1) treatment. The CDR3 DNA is TGTGCCAGCAGCGACTATAGCGGGGGGTCCTACGAGCAGTACTTC. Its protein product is CASSDYSGGSYEQYF.